This T cell receptor (beta chain) was identified in a study of OX40 agonist ivuxolimab in advanced cancers. The germline V gene encodes CDR1 SGDLS and CDR2 YYNGEE. CDR3 size: 13 residues. The V gene lost 4 bases and the J gene lost 8 bases, with 15 bases spanning the gap. The count of this clone is one. Generated by immunoSEQ multiplex PCR, the TCRdb table keeps only in-frame clones and is missing some. The data contain approximately 62,000 clones, nearly 90% of them seen just once; the ten biggest clones take up roughly an eighth. Sequencing was performed on CD4+ or CD8+ T cells sorted from blood, taken in a trial of the OX40 agonist ivuxolimab. The chain couples TRBV9 to TRBJ1-2; tentatively, D is TRBD1 (5 bases). The receptor was isolated from an adult with an advanced solid tumor such as melanoma, head and neck, liver or kidney cancer. The chain's CDR3 is CASSPQGNYGYTF. CDR3 nucleotides: TGTGCCAGCAGCCCTCAGGGAAATTACGGCTACACCTTC.